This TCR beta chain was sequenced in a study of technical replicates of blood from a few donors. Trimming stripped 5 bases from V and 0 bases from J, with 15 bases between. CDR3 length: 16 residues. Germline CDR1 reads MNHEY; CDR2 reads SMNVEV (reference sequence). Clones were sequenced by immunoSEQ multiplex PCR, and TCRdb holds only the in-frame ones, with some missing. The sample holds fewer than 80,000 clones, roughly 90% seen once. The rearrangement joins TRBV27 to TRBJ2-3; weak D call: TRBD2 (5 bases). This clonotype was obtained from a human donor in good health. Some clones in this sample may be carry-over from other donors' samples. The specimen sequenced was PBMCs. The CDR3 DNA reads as TGTGCCAGCAGTCCACATAGCGTAACTAGCACAGATACGCAGTATTTT. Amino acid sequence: CASSPHSVTSTDTQYF.